This TCR beta chain originates from a study of early T cells in non-severe SARS-CoV-2 infection. Study-level information: Bulk RNA isolated from unsorted whole blood underwent sequencing; chains were not paired.

Using its own MiXCR run on the 5' RACE reads, TCRdb lists one record per CDR3 protein. Of about 83,000 distinct CDR3 sequences in the sample, about an eighth were seen once. This CDR3 comprises 12 residues. Trimming pared 6 bases from V and 0 bases from J, leaving 9 bases between. The germline gives CDR1 DFQATT, CDR2 SNEGSKA (reference sequence). The origin of this receptor is an adult who was a healthcare worker with PCR-confirmed SARS-CoV-2 infection or an uninfected control (not recorded which). This sequence joins TRBV20-1 and TRBJ2-7; D is possibly TRBD1 (7 bases). The sample taken for sequencing was whole blood. The chain's CDR3 is CSAQGGSYEQYF. Here the CDR3 DNA reads TGCAGTGCGCAGGGGGGCTCCTACGAGCAGTACTTC.